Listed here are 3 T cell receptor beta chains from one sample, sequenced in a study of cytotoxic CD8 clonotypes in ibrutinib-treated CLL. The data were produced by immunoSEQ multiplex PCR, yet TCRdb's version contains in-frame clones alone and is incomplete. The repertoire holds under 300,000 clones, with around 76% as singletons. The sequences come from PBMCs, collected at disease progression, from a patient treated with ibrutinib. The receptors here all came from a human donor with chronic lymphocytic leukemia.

CDR3 loop: CARSCTGEDAYEQYF. The CDR3 DNA reads as TGTGCCAGAAGCTGTACAGGGGAGGATGCCTACGAGCAGTACTTC. The chain recombines TRBV5-3 with TRBJ2-7; TRBD1 might be the D (7 bases). TRBV5-3 is placed among ORFs of uncertain function. Trimming took off 3 bases at V and 2 bases at J, with 15 bases between the two ends. This CDR3 has 15 amino acids.

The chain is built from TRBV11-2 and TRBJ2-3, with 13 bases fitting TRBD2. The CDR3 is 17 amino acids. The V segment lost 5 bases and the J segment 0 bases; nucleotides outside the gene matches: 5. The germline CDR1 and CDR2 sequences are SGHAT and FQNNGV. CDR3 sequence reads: CASSPRTSGGSTDTQYF. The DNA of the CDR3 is TGTGCCAGCAGCCCCCGGACTAGCGGGGGTAGCACAGATACGCAGTATTTT.

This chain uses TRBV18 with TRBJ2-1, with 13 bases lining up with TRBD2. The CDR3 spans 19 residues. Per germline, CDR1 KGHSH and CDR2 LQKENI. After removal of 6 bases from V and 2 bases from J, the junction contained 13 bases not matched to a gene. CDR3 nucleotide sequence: TGTGCCAGCTCTCACCCTTTACTAGCGGGGGGGCCGGCCTACAATGAGCAGTTCTTC. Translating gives CASSHPLLAGGPAYNEQFF.